These 13 T cell receptor beta chains came from one sample sequenced in a study of blood T cells in healthy people across ages (dated by TCRdb to 2015 to 2017). The library was built by means of 5' RACE. The reads were generated on an Illumina HiSeq 2500. A second about 7 to 12 cycle PCR used a sample-barcoded 5' primer and a J-beta primer mix. The public reads were reanalyzed by TCRdb: fastp trimming at Q25, MiXCR alignment, in-frame beta chains only. Duplicate CDR3 protein sequences are folded into a single record with the most common DNA and genes. Within this sample are around 500,000 distinct CDR3 sequences, with roughly a quarter of them counted one time only. The ten biggest clones cover roughly 3.5% of the sample. These records were also assigned to another study, of T cells of mothers and their children.

Sequencing used blood. The receptors derive from a boy younger than 10 in good health.

The chain employs TRBV7-2 and TRBJ1-2, with 8 bases aligning to TRBD1. Germline CDR1 and CDR2: SGHTA and FQGNSA. The CDR3 has 13 amino acids. V was pared by 5 bases and J by 4 bases, with 3 bases of the junction left unmatched. The CDR3 region has the DNA TGTGCCAGCAGCGACAGGGGTAGCTATGGCTACACCTTC. This translates into CASSDRGSYGYTF.

This clonotype has a handful of counts. V gene TRBV25-1 combines with J gene TRBJ2-1; 8 bases are a match to TRBD2. CDR3 size: 16 residues. Germline V lookup: CDR1 MGHDK, CDR2 SYGVNS. With V trimmed by 1 base and J by 3 bases, 5 bases remained unmatched. The CDR3 reads CASSEWGLVGYNEQFF. The CDR3 DNA sequence: TGTGCCAGCAGTGAATGGGGACTAGTCGGCTACAATGAGCAGTTCTTC.

This clonotype has just a few counts. The chain has TRBV9 and TRBJ2-5; weak D call: TRBD2 (6 bases). Germline-derived CDR1 and CDR2 are SGDLS and YYNGEE. Trimming removed 3 bases from V and 4 bases from J, with 16 bases in between. CDR3 length: 15 amino acids. CDR3 nucleotides: TGTGCCAGCAGCGCCCTTCCGGGACTTCCAGAGACCCAGTACTTC. It specifies CASSALPGLPETQYF.

In its sample, this clonotype was seen a few times. This sequence joins TRBV11-2 and TRBJ2-5; 8 positions match TRBD2. Trimming at V came to 5 bases and at J to 5 bases, leaving 10 bases not matched to a gene. In germline, CDR1 is SGHAT, CDR2 FQNNGV. This CDR3 region has 15 residues. The CDR3 nucleotides read TGTGCCAGCAGCCGGGAGGGCCGGGGAAAGGAGACCCAGTACTTC. Translation gives CASSREGRGKETQYF.

This chain connects TRBV28 to TRBJ2-5, with 8 bases aligning to TRBD2. With 4 bases clipped from V and 4 bases from J, the junction kept 14 bases outside the gene matches. The CDR3 is 17 amino acids. The germline gives CDR1 MDHEN, CDR2 SYDVKM. DNA for the CDR3: TGTGCCAGCAGTTACCCAACCAAGCGGGAGTGGGGAGAGACCCAGTACTTC. This translates into CASSYPTKREWGETQYF.

In regard to this clonotype: At one boundary the junction diverges from the germline segment, which might be a read error. This chain connects TRBV29-1 to TRBJ2-7, with a tentative D call TRBD2 (5 bases). The germline V gene has CDR1 SQVTM and CDR2 ANQGSEA. CDR3 length: 11 residues. CDR3 in DNA: TGCAGAGTTGAAGAGGGTTACGAGCAGTACTTC. Protein sequence: CRVEEGYEQYF.

The rearrangement uses TRBV29-1 and TRBJ1-4; D not resolved. The CDR3 spans 11 residues. Deletions cut 4 bases from V and 6 bases from J, with 6 bases between. Germline CDR1 reads SQVTM; CDR2 reads ANQGSEA. The CDR3 nucleotides read TGCAGCGTTGTGACCGATGAAAAACTGTTTTTT. Translated: CSVVTDEKLFF.

This chain uses TRBV12-3 or TRBV12-4 with TRBJ2-5; 7 bases agree with TRBD2. J gave up 7 bases and V 7 bases, and 6 bases lay outside the gene matches. The CDR3 spans 12 residues. The CDR3 coding sequence is TGTGCCAGCACCTGGGAGGGGTCGACCCAGTACTTC. It yields the protein CASTWEGSTQYF.

CDR3 DNA sequence: TGTGCCAGCAACGAGGGACTAGCGGCTGCCAAAAACATTCAGTACTTC. Its protein product is CASNEGLAAAKNIQYF. V usage is TRBV21-1 and J usage is TRBJ2-4; TRBD2, the table's D call, was not compared with the DNA. TRBV21-1 is shown as a pseudogene. This CDR3 has 16 amino acids.

This chain links TRBV5-1 with TRBJ1-2, with D unclear. The CDR3 is 14 residues long. V was trimmed by 0 bases and J by 4 bases, leaving 10 bases between them. Germline assignment: CDR1 SGHRS and CDR2 YFSETQ. The CDR3 DNA follows: TGCGCCAGCAGCTTGGATCCTAAAAGCTATGGCTACACCTTC. This sequence encodes CASSLDPKSYGYTF.

There are many counts of this clonotype. The chain couples TRBV7-3 to TRBJ2-5, with 10 bases lining up with TRBD1. The CDR3 length is 16 residues. J lost 0 bases, V lost 8 bases, and 9 bases had no gene match. CDR1 is SGHTA, CDR2 FQGTGA, per germline. CDR3 DNA sequence: TGTGCCAGCGGGACCGACAGGGGGCCGTACCAAGAGACCCAGTACTTC. Its protein product is CASGTDRGPYQETQYF.

The rearrangement uses TRBV4-1 and TRBJ2-1; D is uncertain. The J call may be in error: the DNA end matches TRBJ2-7 better. The CDR3 sequence is 15 residues long. Germline CDR1 MGHRA, CDR2 YSYEKL. DNA for the CDR3: TGCGCCAGCAGCCAGGATCGACGGCTACACTACGAGCAGTACTTC. This codes for CASSQDRRLHYEQYF.

This clonotype was found many times. The chain has TRBV29-1 and TRBJ2-5; D is perhaps TRBD1 or TRBD2 (6 bases each). The germline V gene encodes CDR1 SQVTM and CDR2 ANQGSEA. V lost 4 bases and J 4 bases, leaving 22 bases between the germline ends. The CDR3 loop spans 16 amino acids. The CDR3, as DNA: TGCAGCGTTGCAAAGTCGGGGGTTGGGGGCGGAGAGACCCAGTACTTC. Its protein product is CSVAKSGVGGGETQYF.